A single sample gave rise to the 23 T cell receptor beta chains below, sequenced in a study of control samples from healthy donors and cancer patients. The assay was immunoSEQ multiplex PCR, and TCRdb's table has in-frame clones only and misses some. This sample yields some 120,000 clones, of which about 88% are seen a single time; about 2.1% belongs to the top ten. What was sequenced was blood. These receptors were taken from a woman in her 70s in good health.

This sequence joins TRBV24-1 and TRBJ2-1, with D perhaps assigned TRBD1 or TRBD2 (5 bases each). This CDR3 has 14 residues. Germline CDR1 KGHDR, CDR2 SFDVKD. V was clipped by 9 bases and J by 0 bases, with 11 bases between them. CDR3 nucleotides: TGTGCCACCGGGCGAGGGGCCTCCTACAATGAGCAGTTCTTC. Translated: CATGRGASYNEQFF.

V and J are TRBV5-1 and TRBJ2-5; no firm D call. This CDR3 spans 13 amino acids. Trimming pared 5 bases from V and 2 bases from J, leaving 10 bases between. The germline CDR1 and CDR2 sequences are SGHRS and YFSETQ. CDR3 amino acids: CASRNPNQETQYF. CDR3 bases: TGCGCCAGCAGAAACCCTAATCAAGAGACCCAGTACTTC.

The V gene is TRBV6-5, the J gene TRBJ2-2; no clear D gene. CDR1 is MNHEY, CDR2 SVGAGI, per germline. The CDR3 contains 14 residues. The V end was cut by 0 bases, the J end by 0 bases, with 2 bases between. The CDR3 DNA reads as TGTGCCAGCAGTTACTCCCCGAACACCGGGGAGCTGTTTTTT. Encoded protein: CASSYSPNTGELFF.

The chain joins TRBV5-6 to TRBJ1-2; 8 bases fit TRBD1. Germline trimming cut 4 bases from V and 3 bases from J; bases unmatched to any gene: 2. The V gene's germline CDR1 is SGHDT and CDR2 YYEEEE. The CDR3 is 13 amino acids. The CDR3 region has the DNA TGTGCCAGCAGCGGACAGGGAGACTATGGCTACACCTTC. Translation gives CASSGQGDYGYTF.

The rearrangement joins TRBV9 to TRBJ2-3, with TRBD2 matching 13 bases. V gave up 4 bases and J gave up 6 bases; unmatched junction bases: 8. Per the germline V gene, CDR1 is SGDLS and CDR2 is YYNGEE. CDR3 length equals 16 residues. The CDR3 sequence is CASSSWTSGGLDTQYF. In DNA, the CDR3 is TGTGCCAGCAGCTCATGGACTAGCGGGGGATTGGATACGCAGTATTTT.

The chain links TRBV3-1 (or the pseudogene TRBV3-2) to TRBJ1-1, with D uncertain. Trimming cost V 3 bases and J 5 bases, with 13 bases left between them. CDR3 length: 14 amino acids. The V gene's germline CDR1 is LGHDT and CDR2 YNNKEL (reference sequence). CDR3 in DNA: TGTGCCAGCAGCCATTTAGGGAGGGAGACTGAAGCTTTCTTT. This encodes CASSHLGRETEAFF.

The J gene is TRBJ1-1, the V gene TRBV5-4; weak D call: TRBD1 (5 bases). Per the germline V gene, CDR1 is SGHNT and CDR2 is YYREEE (reference sequence). V lost 2 bases and J lost 1, with 6 bases in between. The CDR3 length is 13 residues. CDR3 region: CASSLDRNTEAFF. Here the CDR3 DNA reads TGTGCCAGCAGCTTAGACAGGAACACTGAAGCTTTCTTT.

This rearrangement joins TRBV3-1 (or the pseudogene TRBV3-2) to TRBJ1-1; D uncertain. V lost 1 base to trimming and J lost 4 bases, with 7 bases between them. Germline CDR1 is LGHDT and CDR2 is YNNKEL (reference sequence). CDR3 length: 13 residues. CDR3 in amino acids: CASSQGAATEAFF. Written as DNA, the CDR3 is TGTGCCAGCAGCCAAGGGGCCGCCACTGAAGCTTTCTTT.

The chain joins TRBV2 to TRBJ1-5; D not resolved. From germline, CDR1 is SNHLY and CDR2 FYNNEI. V shed 5 bases and J shed 4 bases, with 9 bases lying between them. This CDR3 has 13 amino acids. This CDR3 reads CASSITGNQPQHF. CDR3 coding DNA: TGTGCCAGCAGTATAACGGGGAATCAGCCCCAGCATTTT.

The chain has TRBV11-2 and TRBJ2-1; no clear D gene. Germline-derived CDR1 and CDR2 are SGHAT and FQNNGV. Trimming took 0 bases from V and 8 from J, leaving 11 bases between them. The CDR3 runs to 14 residues. CDR3 DNA sequence: TGTGCCAGCAGCTTAGATACAAGGGTCCATGAGCAGTTCTTC. It encodes CASSLDTRVHEQFF.

The count of this clone is one. The J gene is TRBJ1-2, the V gene TRBV6-5, with D possibly being TRBD1 (6 bases). V lost 2 bases and J 3 bases, leaving 13 bases between the germline ends. Germline V gene data show CDR1 as MNHEY and CDR2 as SVGAGI. The length of the CDR3 is 15 residues. CDR3 nucleotide sequence: TGTGCCAGCAGTTACGGGGGCCCCCCCGACTATGGCTACACCTTC. Translation gives CASSYGGPPDYGYTF.

This chain links TRBV2 with TRBJ1-1, with 12 bases fitting TRBD1. The CDR3 is 15 residues long. J was trimmed by 6 bases and V by 4 bases; bases with no gene match: 6. Germline loops: CDR1 SNHLY, CDR2 FYNNEI. The CDR3 bases are TGTGCCAGCAGTGGGGACAGGGGGCGCCGGGCTGAAGCTTTCTTT. Translating it yields CASSGDRGRRAEAFF.

This chain connects TRBV5-1 to TRBJ2-3, with 8 bases fitting TRBD2. The CDR3 length is 18 residues. Trimming took 0 bases from V and 1 from J; bases not matched to a gene: 10. Germline V gene data show CDR1 as SGHRS and CDR2 as YFSETQ. CDR3 amino acids: CASSLVETSVYGTDTQYF. CDR3 bases: TGCGCCAGCAGCTTGGTTGAGACTAGCGTTTATGGCACAGATACGCAGTATTTT.

The V gene is TRBV19, the J gene TRBJ1-4, with no clear D. Germline V gene sequence: CDR1 LNHDA, CDR2 SQIVND (reference sequence). The CDR3 contains 12 residues. Trimming took off 5 bases at V and 15 bases at J, with 16 bases between the two ends. The CDR3: CASSPRVGVVFF. The DNA for the CDR3 is TGTGCCAGTAGTCCCCGGGTCGGAGTAGTGTTTTTT.

V is TRBV7-2 and J is TRBJ1-4; tentative D call: TRBD1 (6 bases). The germline CDR1 and CDR2 sequences are SGHTA and FQGNSA. The V gene lost 1 base and the J gene lost 6 bases, with 9 bases spanning the gap. The CDR3 loop spans 14 amino acids. The CDR3 spells CASSLVTGYEKLFF. The CDR3 nucleotides are TGTGCCAGCAGCTTAGTTACAGGGTATGAAAAACTGTTTTTT.

The chain combines TRBV7-9 with TRBJ2-3; D unresolved. The CDR3 is 16 residues long. Germline V gene lookup returns CDR1 SEHNR and CDR2 FQNEAQ (reference sequence). The V and J ends lost 1 base and 3 bases respectively, with 14 bases between them. CDR3 bases: TGTGCCAGCAGCTTAGGGTGGAACACTGGAACAGATACGCAGTATTTT. Protein product: CASSLGWNTGTDTQYF.

The chain has TRBV2 and TRBJ2-5; a possible D gene is TRBD2 (5 bases). Germline CDR1 and CDR2: SNHLY and FYNNEI. The CDR3 sequence is 16 residues long. The V gene lost 7 bases and the J gene lost 4 bases, with 22 bases spanning the gap. CDR3 sequence reads: CASTDLRLRSGETQYF. CDR3 sequence (DNA): TGTGCCAGCACCGACCTACGACTAAGGTCTGGAGAGACCCAGTACTTC.

This chain uses TRBV5-4 with TRBJ1-5, with D uncertain. The CDR3 is made up of 14 amino acids. Trimming left V 4 bases short and J 5 bases short, with 13 bases between. The germline CDR1 and CDR2 sequences are SGHNT and YYREEE (reference sequence). This CDR3 is CASSPGYGDQPQHF. Here the CDR3 DNA reads TGTGCCAGCAGCCCGGGGTATGGAGATCAGCCCCAGCATTTT.

The genes are TRBV7-9 and TRBJ2-5, with 9 nucleotides matching TRBD2. The length of the CDR3 is 14 residues. The V and J ends lost 3 bases and 5 bases, in that order; junction bases with no gene match: 4. The germline V gene encodes CDR1 SEHNR and CDR2 FQNEAQ (reference sequence). CDR3 amino acids: CASSLGGGAETQYF. For the CDR3, the DNA is TGTGCCAGCAGCTTGGGCGGGGGGGCGGAGACCCAGTACTTC.

The J gene is TRBJ1-2, the V gene TRBV19; D gene uncertain. V lost 0 bases and J lost 4, with 12 bases in between. The germline CDR1 and CDR2 sequences are LNHDA and SQIVND (reference sequence). The CDR3 runs to 15 residues. The CDR3 nucleotides are TGTGCCAGTAGTATAGATCAAGGGCACAGCTATGGCTACACCTTC. It specifies CASSIDQGHSYGYTF.

V is TRBV6-5 and J is TRBJ2-1; D unclear. Per germline, CDR1 MNHEY and CDR2 SVGAGI. This CDR3 has 13 residues. The V gene lost 6 bases and the J gene lost 3 bases, with 9 bases spanning the gap. The DNA of the CDR3 is TGTGCCAGCAGAAGGACGGTCTACAATGAGCAGTTCTTC. It specifies CASRRTVYNEQFF.

This clone has only one observation. J is TRBJ2-1 and V is TRBV6-6, with D tentatively TRBD1 or TRBD2 (5 bases each). CDR3 length: 14 residues. CDR1 is MNHNY and CDR2 is SVGAGI in the germline V gene (reference sequence). Deletions cut 5 bases from V and 0 bases from J, with 8 bases between. The CDR3 protein is CASSPGSSYNEQFF. The CDR3 DNA reads as TGTGCCAGCAGTCCAGGGAGCTCCTACAATGAGCAGTTCTTC.

As DNA, the CDR3 is TGTGCCAGCAGCCCAGCGGGGAAGTTGCAGTACAATGAGCAGTTCTTC. Encoded protein: CASSPAGKLQYNEQFF. The chain is built from TRBV7-2 and TRBJ2-1, with 7 bases identical to TRBD2. Germline CDR1 is SGHTA and CDR2 is FQGNSA. V was clipped by 5 bases and J by 4 bases; unmatched bases: 11. The CDR3 contains 16 residues.